This is a list of T cell receptor beta chains from one sample in a study of early T cells in non-severe SARS-CoV-2 infection. TCRdb redid the calling of the 5' RACE reads with MiXCR, one entry per CDR3 protein. The table has 85,000 to 100,000 distinct CDR3 sequences, 9.5% to 12% seen once; the top ten hold roughly 4.5%. The sample here was whole blood, taken at baseline. Receptor source: an adult who was a healthcare worker with PCR-confirmed SARS-CoV-2 infection or an uninfected control (not recorded which). The CDR3 runs from the conserved cysteine through the conserved F or W. D genes are given only for firm matches. Clone size is not always given. Where it is, it says once, few, many or a class for expanded clones.

CDR3nt: TGTGCCACCAGCAGAGACCTGGAGAGCTCCTACAATGAGCAGTTCTTC; CDR3aa: CATSRDLESSYNEQFF; abundance: few; j_gene: TRBJ2-1; v_gene: TRBV15; len: 16; d_gene: .
CDR3nt: TGCAGCGTGGTAAAGACTAGCGGGGGAGGAGATACGCAGTATTTT; CDR3aa: CSVVKTSGGGDTQYF; abundance: few; j_gene: TRBJ2-3; v_gene: TRBV29-1; len: 15; d_gene: TRBD2
CDR3nt: TGTGCCAGCAGCGTTATGCTGGTCACTGAAGCTTTCTTT; CDR3aa: CASSVMLVTEAFF; abundance: few; j_gene: TRBJ1-1; v_gene: TRBV7-2; len: 13; d_gene: .
CDR3nt: TGTGCCAGCAAAAGGGGACAGGGCGGTAATGGCTACACCTTC; CDR3aa: CASKRGQGGNGYTF; abundance: few; j_gene: TRBJ1-2; v_gene: TRBV27; len: 14; d_gene: TRBD1
CDR3nt: TGTGCCAGCAGTTTGACAGTAGCGGATACGCAGTATTTT; CDR3aa: CASSLTVADTQYF; abundance: many; j_gene: TRBJ2-3; v_gene: TRBV2; len: 13; d_gene: .
CDR3nt: TGTGCCAGTAGCCGCCGACAGGATCCGAGGCAGCCCCAGCATTTT; CDR3aa: CASSRRQDPRQPQHF; abundance: few; j_gene: TRBJ1-5; v_gene: TRBV19; len: 15; d_gene: .
CDR3nt: TGTGCCAGCAGCCTGAACCGGGGCGGCAGCAAAAACATTCAGTACTTC; CDR3aa: CASSLNRGGSKNIQYF; abundance: many; j_gene: TRBJ2-4; v_gene: TRBV6-5; len: 16; d_gene: .
CDR3nt: TGTGCCAGCAGTGTTGGGGACAGGAGCTACGAGCAGTACTTC; CDR3aa: CASSVGDRSYEQYF; abundance: .; j_gene: TRBJ2-7; v_gene: TRBV2; len: 14; d_gene: TRBD1
CDR3nt: TGCGCCAGCAGCTCGGGACGCCACAATGAGCAGTTCTTC; CDR3aa: CASSSGRHNEQFF; abundance: few; j_gene: TRBJ2-1; v_gene: TRBV5-1; len: 13; d_gene: .
CDR3nt: TGTGCCATCAGTGCGCTAGCGGGAGATTCGAGCAATGAGCAGTTCTTC; CDR3aa: CAISALAGDSSNEQFF; abundance: .; j_gene: TRBJ2-1; v_gene: TRBV10-3; len: 16; d_gene: TRBD2
CDR3nt: TGTGCCAGTAGTATGGCGCCAGGGGGTACCCAGCCCCAGCATTTT; CDR3aa: CASSMAPGGTQPQHF; abundance: .; j_gene: TRBJ1-5; v_gene: TRBV19; len: 15; d_gene: TRBD1
CDR3nt: TGCGCCAGCAGCCAAGTCTGGGCTAGCGGGGGGCTCAGCTCCTACAATGAGCAGTTCTTC; CDR3aa: CASSQVWASGGLSSYNEQFF; abundance: .; j_gene: TRBJ2-1; v_gene: TRBV4-3; len: 20; d_gene: TRBD2
CDR3nt: TGCAGTGCTAGAGATTTTGGGGAGGTGTATGAGCAGTTCTTC; CDR3aa: CSARDFGEVYEQFF; abundance: .; j_gene: TRBJ2-1; v_gene: TRBV20-1; len: 14; d_gene: .
CDR3nt: TGTGCCAGCAGCTCGGGACAGTCACCCTACGAGCAGTACTTC; CDR3aa: CASSSGQSPYEQYF; abundance: few; j_gene: TRBJ2-7; v_gene: TRBV5-4; len: 14; d_gene: TRBD1
CDR3nt: TGCGCCAGCAGCCAACCTTTACGAAGGACTGAAGCTTTCTTT; CDR3aa: CASSQPLRRTEAFF; abundance: many; j_gene: TRBJ1-1; v_gene: TRBV4-1; len: 14; d_gene: .
CDR3nt: TGTGCCAGCAGGAATTTCGGGACTACCCCGGCCACCGGGGAGCTGTTTTTT; CDR3aa: CASRNFGTTPATGELFF; abundance: .; j_gene: TRBJ2-2; v_gene: TRBV6-2/TRBV6-3; len: 17; d_gene: TRBD2